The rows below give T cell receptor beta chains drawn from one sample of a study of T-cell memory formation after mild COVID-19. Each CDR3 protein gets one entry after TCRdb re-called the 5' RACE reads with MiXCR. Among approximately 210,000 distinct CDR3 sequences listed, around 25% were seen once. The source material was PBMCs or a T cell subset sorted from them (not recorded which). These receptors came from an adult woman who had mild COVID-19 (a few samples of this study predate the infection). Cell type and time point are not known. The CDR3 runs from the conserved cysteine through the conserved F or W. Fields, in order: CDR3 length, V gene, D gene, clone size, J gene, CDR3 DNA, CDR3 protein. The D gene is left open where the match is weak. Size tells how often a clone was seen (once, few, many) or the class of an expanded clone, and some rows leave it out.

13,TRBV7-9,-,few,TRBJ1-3,TGTGCCAGCAGCTTAATATCAGTGAACACCATATATTTT,CASSLISVNTIYF
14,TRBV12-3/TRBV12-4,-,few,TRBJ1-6,TGTGCCAGCAGTTTGGCGCATCCCTTCGCGGGACTTTACTTT,CASSLAHPFAGLYF
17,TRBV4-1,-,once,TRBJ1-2,TGCGCCAGCAGCCAACTCGGACGACAGGAGACGGCTGGGGGCTACACCTTC,CASSQLGRQETAGGYTF
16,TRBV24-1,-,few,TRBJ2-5,TGTGCCACCAGTGATGCCCTGGACAGTCTACAAGAGACCCAGTACTTC,CATSDALDSLQETQYF
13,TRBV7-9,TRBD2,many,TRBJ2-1,TGTGCCAGCGGGCGGGAGGAGCGGAATGAGCAGTTCTTC,CASGREERNEQFF
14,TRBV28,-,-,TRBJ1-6,TGTGCCAGCCGGGGGAGCTCCTATAATTCACCCCTCCACTTT,CASRGSSYNSPLHF
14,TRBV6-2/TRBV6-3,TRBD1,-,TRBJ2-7,TGTGCCAGCAGATCGGGACAGGCCTCCTACGAGCAGTACTTC,CASRSGQASYEQYF
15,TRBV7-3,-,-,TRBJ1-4,TGTGCCAGCAGCGCTACAGGGTCGTCTAATGAAAAACTGTTTTTT,CASSATGSSNEKLFF
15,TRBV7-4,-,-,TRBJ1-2,TGTGCCAGCAGCGCCGTTATAATCCAGGACTATGGCTACACCTTC,CASSAVIIQDYGYTF
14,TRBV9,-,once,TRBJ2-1,TGTGCCAGCAGTTTTTCCCATAGCTCCAATGAGCAGTTCTTC,CASSFSHSSNEQFF
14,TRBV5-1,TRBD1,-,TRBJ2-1,TGCGCCAGCCTACCGGGACAGGGTGACCATGAGCAGTTCTTC,CASLPGQGDHEQFF
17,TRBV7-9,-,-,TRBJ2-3,TGTGCCAGCAGATCAGCGGCGGGACCTCGGTTCACAGATACGCAGTATTTT,CASRSAAGPRFTDTQYF
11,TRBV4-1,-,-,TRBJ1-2,TGCGCCAGCAGCCAACGTAACGGCTACACCTTC,CASSQRNGYTF
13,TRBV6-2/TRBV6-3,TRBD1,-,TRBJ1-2,TGTGCCAGCAGTTTCGGGACAGCATATGGCTACACCTTC,CASSFGTAYGYTF
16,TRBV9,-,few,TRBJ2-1,TGTGCCAGCAGCGCGAGTAGGGCAGTGGGGTACAATGAGCAGTTCTTC,CASSASRAVGYNEQFF
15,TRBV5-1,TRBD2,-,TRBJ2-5,TGCGCCAGCAGACCGGGACTAGGCGCGGGTGAGACCCAGTACTTC,CASRPGLGAGETQYF
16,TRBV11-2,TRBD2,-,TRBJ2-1,TGTGCCAGCAGCTTAGCAGTGGCTAGCGGGTGGGGTGAGCAGTTCTTC,CASSLAVASGWGEQFF
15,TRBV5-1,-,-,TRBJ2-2,TGCGCCAGCAGCTTGATGGGGCCGAACACCGGGGAGCTGTTTTTT,CASSLMGPNTGELFF
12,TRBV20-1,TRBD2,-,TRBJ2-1,TGCAGTGCTAGATCCCCGGGAGGGCCTTGGTTCTTC,CSARSPGGPWFF
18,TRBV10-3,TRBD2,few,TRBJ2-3,TGTGCCATCAGTGAGGATGAATTCGGAGCGGGGGCCACAGATACGCAGTATTTT,CAISEDEFGAGATDTQYF
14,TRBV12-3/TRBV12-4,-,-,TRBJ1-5,TGTGCCAGCAGTCTAGGGGGGGGGTTTCAGCCCCAGCATTTT,CASSLGGGFQPQHF
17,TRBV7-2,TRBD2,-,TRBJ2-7,TGTGCCAGCAGCTTAGAACGGGCTAGCGGGGTCACCTACGAGCAGTACTTC,CASSLERASGVTYEQYF
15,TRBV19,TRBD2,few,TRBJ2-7,TGTGCCAGTAGGACCGGGACTAGTGAGGGTTACGAGCAGTACTTC,CASRTGTSEGYEQYF